This note documents a single TCR beta chain sequence. The data belong to a study of T cell changes during pregnancy in multiple sclerosis. Germline V gene sequence: CDR1 MNHNS, CDR2 SASEGT. The V gene end was trimmed by 2 bases and the J gene end by 4 bases; junction bases not matched to a gene: 1. The CDR3 totals 14 residues. TCRdb's table, derived via immunoSEQ multiplex PCR, lists solely in-frame clones and lacks some. The sample carries tens of thousands of clones, roughly 92% recorded once. The chain carries TRBV6-1 and TRBJ1-4; 7 bases fit TRBD1. This receptor was taken from a female donor with multiple sclerosis, enrolled in a pregnancy study. The material was peripheral blood, obtained after pregnancy. The CDR3 nucleotides read TGTGCCAGCAGTGAATGGGACAGTAATGAAAAACTGTTTTTT. This encodes CASSEWDSNEKLFF.